Given below is one T cell receptor beta chain in context. The target antigen is unknown. This sequence may be a read error, since a much larger clone differs from it by one base. The data belong to a study of T cells in Graves' hyperthyroidism and ophthalmopathy. Study results and limitations: Most expanded thyroid clonotypes above 0.001 also appeared in blood.

Diagnostic decisions used clinical symptoms, serum thyroxine and TRAb, thyroid ultrasound and orbital computed tomography. The TCR beta CDR3 regions underwent amplification using RNA transcripts as the source. First-round RT-PCR targeting the TCR CDR3 was performed with the HTBI primer set. TCRdb re-analysed the multiplex PCR reads in MiXCR, keeping a single row per CDR3 protein. The sample gives about 600,000 distinct CDR3 sequences, about 16% of which show up once; under 3.5% is in the top ten. The length of the CDR3 is 14 residues. This clonotype originated in a woman aged 40 to 50 with Graves' ophthalmopathy. V gene TRBV12-3 or TRBV12-4 combines with J gene TRBJ1-1; D might be TRBD1 (6 bases). Sequenced material: blood. Here the CDR3 DNA reads TGTGCCAGCACAAGAACCGCAGGGGCCACTGAAGCTCTCTTT. Protein product: CASTRTAGATEALF.